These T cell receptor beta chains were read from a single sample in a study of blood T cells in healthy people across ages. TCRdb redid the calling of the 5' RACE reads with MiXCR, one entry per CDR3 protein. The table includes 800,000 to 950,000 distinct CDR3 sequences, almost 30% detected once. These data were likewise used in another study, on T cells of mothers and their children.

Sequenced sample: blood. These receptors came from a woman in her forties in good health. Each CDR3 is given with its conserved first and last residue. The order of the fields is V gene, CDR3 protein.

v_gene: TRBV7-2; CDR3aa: CASSPRGQGRGEAFF
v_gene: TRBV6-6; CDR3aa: CASSYSGEAFF
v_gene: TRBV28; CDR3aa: CASSSQTGIAYNEQFF
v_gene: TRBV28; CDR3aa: CASILGGSTEAFF
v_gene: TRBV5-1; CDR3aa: CAGSWGLGAYEQYF
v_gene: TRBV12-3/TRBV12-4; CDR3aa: CASRFRDRGRVDTQYF
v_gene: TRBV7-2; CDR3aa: CASSLARSTYEQYF
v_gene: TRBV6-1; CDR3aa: CACSVRFKQYF
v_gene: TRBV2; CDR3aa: CARSTATLTDTQYF
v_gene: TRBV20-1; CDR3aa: CSASVGDGGSDTQYF
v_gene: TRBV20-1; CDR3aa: CSARTRAGRGETQYF
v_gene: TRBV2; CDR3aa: CASSERGDRSPLHF
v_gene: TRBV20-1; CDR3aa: CSASVTLAYGYTF
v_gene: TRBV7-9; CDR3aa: CASSPRQGVQKLFF
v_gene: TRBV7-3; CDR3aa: CASSTRQGGVAFF
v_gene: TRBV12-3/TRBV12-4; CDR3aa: CASSSRTSNYGYTF
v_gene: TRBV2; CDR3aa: CASRKAGGRETQYF
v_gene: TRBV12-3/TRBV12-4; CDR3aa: CASSIGQGGEAFF
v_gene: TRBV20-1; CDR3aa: CSARDHKGLGNEQYF
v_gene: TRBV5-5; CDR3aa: CASSLTGGASNQPQHF
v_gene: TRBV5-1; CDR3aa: CASGRPEKNTEAFF
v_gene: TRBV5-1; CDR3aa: CASSFDRENPVYEQYF
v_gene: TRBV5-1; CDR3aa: CASSRGTGDNEQFF
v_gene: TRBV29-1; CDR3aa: CSVERMGRRYEQYF
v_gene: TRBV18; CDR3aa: CASSPRTGVPDTQYF
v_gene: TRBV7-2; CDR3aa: CASSVQGAREKLFF
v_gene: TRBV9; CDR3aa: CASSPYTQRQGHYGYTF
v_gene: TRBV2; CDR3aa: CASTRRPTLGETQYF
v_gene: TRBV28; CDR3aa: CASSLLGRYEQYF
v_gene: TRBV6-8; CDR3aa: CASGYRPSNTGELFF
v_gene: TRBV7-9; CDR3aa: CTSSFGGRETLYF
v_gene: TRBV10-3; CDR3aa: CATGTWADNEQFF
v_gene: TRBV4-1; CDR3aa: CASSQEQWAEAFF
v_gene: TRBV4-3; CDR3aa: CASSQDINPLGQGYGYTF
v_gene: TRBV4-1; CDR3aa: CASSLSWSSNYGYTF
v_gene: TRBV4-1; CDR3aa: CASSQGPRGPNTGELFF
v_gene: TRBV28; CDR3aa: CASSRQGGRVVGYTF
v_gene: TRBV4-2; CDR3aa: CASSRMGTGVGEQYF
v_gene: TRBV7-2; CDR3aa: CASSPRTASTDTQYF
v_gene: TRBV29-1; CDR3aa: CSVATSGLTDTQYF
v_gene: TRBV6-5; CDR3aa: CASKAWAGEGQYF
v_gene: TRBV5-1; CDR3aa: CASSLSGVTGETQYF
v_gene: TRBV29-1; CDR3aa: CSVLGYRGQDTQYF
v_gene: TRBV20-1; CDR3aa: CRARDSGYTQYF
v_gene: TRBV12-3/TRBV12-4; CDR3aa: CASRSRTTTGSNYGYTF
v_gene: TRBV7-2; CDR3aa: CASTTGSRVYGYTF
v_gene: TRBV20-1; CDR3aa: CSAGGGQGLADTQYF
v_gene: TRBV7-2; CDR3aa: CASSLGLRGALYEQYF